Presented here are 11 T cell receptor beta chains from one specimen sequenced in a study of regulatory T cells in long-lasting Graves disease. Time point indicated: persistent/refractory GD, antithyroid drugs over 5 years with positive TRAb. Generation of the TCR library employed RNA extracted from PBMCs. HTBI primers from iRepertoire and Arm-PCR of CDR3 regions yielded the TCR beta libraries. Each CDR3 protein gets one entry after TCRdb re-called the multiplex PCR reads with MiXCR. This sample has about 310,000 distinct CDR3 sequences; around 21% occur once, and the top ten carry 45% to 70%. The specimen comprised peripheral blood mononuclear cells (PBMCs), sampled when the disease was refractory, from a patient treated with antithyroid drugs. The receptors come from a female donor with Graves disease.

This clonotype was detected ten times or more. The CDR3 nucleotides are TGTGCCAGCAGTTTGTTTCCTCAAGAGACCCAGTACTTC. Residues: CASSLFPQETQYF. The rearrangement uses TRBV27 and TRBJ2-5, with unresolved D. The CDR3 is 13 amino acids. Germline V CDR1 and CDR2: MNHEY, SMNVEV (reference sequence). Deletions cut 3 bases from V and 2 bases from J, with 7 bases between.

This chain connects TRBV19 to TRBJ1-5, with D uncertain. Trimming took 0 bases from V and 4 from J, leaving 13 bases between them. Germline V gene data show CDR1 as LNHDA and CDR2 as SQIVND (reference sequence). The CDR3 covers 16 residues. CDR3 bases: TGTGCCAGTAGTATAGAGTTTAGGCAAGCGAATCAGCCCCAGCATTTT. Protein: CASSIEFRQANQPQHF.

This clonotype occurred many times. The V call is TRBV2, the J call TRBJ2-6; weak D call: TRBD2 (6 bases). The CDR3 has 16 residues. V gave up 5 bases and J gave up 0 bases, with 11 bases separating them. Germline V gene sequence: CDR1 SNHLY, CDR2 FYNNEI. CDR3 sequence (DNA): TGTGCCAGCAGTCGGGGAGGTATCTCTGGGGCCAACGTCCTGACTTTC. It yields the protein CASSRGGISGANVLTF.

This clonotype has only a few counts. The rearrangement joins TRBV20-1 to TRBJ2-2; TRBD1 matches 7 bases. Germline V CDR1 and CDR2: DFQATT, SNEGSKA (reference sequence). This CDR3 is built from 15 residues. J lost 5 bases, V lost 0 bases, and 6 bases had no gene match. CDR3 in amino acids: CSARDGARGTGELFF. CDR3 in DNA: TGCAGTGCTAGAGATGGCGCCAGGGGGACCGGGGAGCTGTTTTTT.

The table lists this clonotype with a few counts. This chain uses TRBV18 with TRBJ2-7, with TRBD2 identical over 7 bases. The CDR3 loop spans 14 amino acids. Per germline, CDR1 KGHSH and CDR2 LQKENI. J gave up 3 bases and V 4 bases, and 6 bases lay outside the gene matches. CDR3 coding DNA: TGTGCCAGCTCACTTCAGGGAGGGGACTACGAGCAGTACTTC. Amino acids: CASSLQGGDYEQYF.

The chain links TRBV11-2 to TRBJ2-7; D is ambiguous. Germline CDR1 and CDR2: SGHAT and FQNNGV. Trimming removed 4 bases at V and 4 bases at J, with 23 bases between. This CDR3 comprises 17 residues. CDR3 bases: TGTGCCAGCAGCTCCCTAGGTTCGCCAAGGAGACCTTACGAGCAGTACTTC. It specifies CASSSLGSPRRPYEQYF.

This clonotype came up many times. The chain employs TRBV28 and TRBJ2-7, with a tentative D call TRBD2 (6 bases). This CDR3 contains 15 residues. Trimming took off 6 bases at V and 0 bases at J, with 15 bases between the two ends. Germline V CDR1 and CDR2: MDHEN, SYDVKM. Here the CDR3 reads CASSHRPGSSYEQYF. The CDR3 coding sequence is TGTGCCAGCAGCCACCGCCCCGGGAGCTCCTACGAGCAGTACTTC.

There are many counts of this clonotype. The chain recombines TRBV11-2 with TRBJ2-6; D uncertain. CDR1 is SGHAT, CDR2 FQNNGV, per germline. The CDR3 covers 17 residues. V gave up 1 base and J gave up 0 bases, with 10 bases separating them. The CDR3 sequence: CASSLGPNPSGANVLTF. CDR3 DNA sequence: TGTGCCAGCAGCTTAGGACCGAATCCCTCTGGGGCCAACGTCCTGACTTTC.

The CDR3 nucleotides read TGTGCCAGCAGCGGCCGAGGAGGAGGCTACGAGCAGTACTTC. Translation: CASSGRGGGYEQYF. The gene calls are TRBV27 and TRBJ2-7; the D gene is possibly TRBD2 (5 bases). Trimming removed 6 bases at V and 3 bases at J, with 15 bases between. The germline V gene has CDR1 MNHEY and CDR2 SMNVEV (reference sequence). The CDR3 runs to 14 residues.

The CDR3 DNA reads as TGTGCCAGCTCACCCCTGGGGAGCTCCTATAATTCACCCCTCCACTTT. This codes for CASSPLGSSYNSPLHF. The chain couples TRBV18 to TRBJ1-6, with D unresolved. Between the trimmed V and J ends, which lost 3 bases and 0 bases, there was a span of 9 bases. The CDR3 runs to 16 residues. Germline V lookup: CDR1 KGHSH, CDR2 LQKENI.

This clonotype was counted between two and nine times. This chain uses TRBV11-2 with TRBJ2-7; D possibly corresponds to TRBD1 (6 bases). V shed 5 bases and J shed 6 bases, with 20 bases lying between them. This CDR3 is 15 amino acids long. Germline V lookup: CDR1 SGHAT, CDR2 FQNNGV. CDR3 sequence (DNA): TGTGCCAGCAGCCTTAGTATAGGGGGTTTGAGCGAGCAGTACTTC. Encoded protein: CASSLSIGGLSEQYF.